This T cell receptor (beta chain) appears in the sequencing data of a study of T cell responses to AZD1222 COVID-19 vaccine. Study-wide results and caveats: An increase in Spike-specific TCR breadth and depth was observed after two AZD1222 doses. Mostly white British, mostly female donors; authors suggested clonal diversity may be underestimated. Repertoire samples came only from after the peak T cell response. The study found vaccine-associated CD4 TCRs spanning spike, dominant at 160-218 and 743-854.

Worth noting for this clone: The target antigen is unknown.

The V gene end was trimmed by 4 bases and the J gene end by 1 base; junction bases not matched to a gene: 4. Germline CDR1 and CDR2: MDHEN and SYDVKM. This CDR3 spans 14 amino acids. Method: immunoSEQ multiplex PCR; TCRdb's copy keeps in-frame clones and lacks some. The profile shows over 85,000 clones, roughly 90% of them singletons. Sample: peripheral blood, taken 28 days after the second AZD1222 dose. This clonotype originated in an adult who received the AZD1222 COVID-19 vaccine. The chain uses TRBV28 and TRBJ2-7, with 7 positions matching TRBD1. DNA for the CDR3: TGTGCCAGCAGTTCGGGACAGCATTCCTACGAGCAGTACTTC. Protein product: CASSSGQHSYEQYF.